These T cell receptor beta chains were read from a single sample in a study of CD8 T cells in ankylosing spondylitis. TCRdb reanalysed the 5' RACE reads using MiXCR and keeps one entry per CDR3 protein. The table includes roughly 300,000 distinct CDR3 sequences, 8% detected once. The sequenced material came from blood, either unsorted or a sorted T cell fraction (not recorded which). The receptors shown here come from a male donor with ankylosing spondylitis. The CDR3 runs from the conserved cysteine through the conserved F or W. D genes are given only for firm matches. Expanded clones are given a class, and other clones once, few, many or no size at all.

DNA	CDR3	J	D	size	V
TGTGCCAGTAGTGCTCGACTAGCTTCGGCGGATACGCAGTATTTT	CASSARLASADTQYF	TRBJ2-3	TRBD2	few	TRBV19
TGCGCCAGCAGCCTCCCTGGGTTAAGGAATGAGCAGTTCTTC	CASSLPGLRNEQFF	TRBJ2-1	NA	few	TRBV5-1
TGCGCCAGCAGCTTAGGGTTTCTAGCAGGCTCCTACAATGAGCAGTTCTTC	CASSLGFLAGSYNEQFF	TRBJ2-1	NA	few	TRBV5-1
TGCGCCAGCACCGGGACTAGCGGGATTGAGCAGTACTTC	CASTGTSGIEQYF	TRBJ2-7	TRBD2	NA	TRBV5-1
TGTGCCAGCATCGGGGCTAGCGGATACACAGATACGCAGTATTTT	CASIGASGYTDTQYF	TRBJ2-3	TRBD2	few	TRBV28
TGCGCCAGCAGCCGAGACAGGGGAGGGTACGAGCAGTACTTC	CASSRDRGGYEQYF	TRBJ2-7	NA	NA	TRBV5-1
TGCGCCAGCAGCTTGCAGGAGCGGGATACGCAGTATTTT	CASSLQERDTQYF	TRBJ2-3	NA	NA	TRBV5-1
TGCAGCGGAAGGGGGGGGAACACTGAAGCTTTCTTT	CSGRGGNTEAFF	TRBJ1-1	NA	NA	TRBV29-1
TGTGCCACCAGTTCAGGACTGACGGATCAGCCCCAGCATTTT	CATSSGLTDQPQHF	TRBJ1-5	NA	NA	TRBV24-1
TGTGCCAGCAGTTTATCATTGGGGAATCTGAACGAGCAGTACTTC	CASSLSLGNLNEQYF	TRBJ2-7	NA	NA	TRBV27
TGTGCCAGCAGCTTAAGTCAGTTGACGTACGAGCAGTACTTC	CASSLSQLTYEQYF	TRBJ2-7	NA	few	TRBV5-6
TGCAGTGCTACCGGACTGATCGATGAGCAGTTCTTC	CSATGLIDEQFF	TRBJ2-1	NA	NA	TRBV20-1
TGTGCCAGCAGCACTAATAGGGAGGAGCCCAGCACAGATACGCAGTATTTT	CASSTNREEPSTDTQYF	TRBJ2-3	NA	few	TRBV7-3
TGCAGCGTTGAAGGGACCGGGTATGGAGAGCAGTTCTTC	CSVEGTGYGEQFF	TRBJ2-1	NA	few	TRBV29-1
TGTGCCACCAGTGATAGGCAGACGAACACCGGGGAGCTGTTTTTT	CATSDRQTNTGELFF	TRBJ2-2	NA	NA	TRBV24-1
TGCGCCAGCAGTGAGGCTAGCGGGAGGCACAATGAGCAGTTCTTC	CASSEASGRHNEQFF	TRBJ2-1	TRBD2	many	TRBV10-1
TGTGCCAGCTCACCCGACAGCTATAATGAAAAACTGTTTTTT	CASSPDSYNEKLFF	TRBJ1-4	NA	NA	TRBV18
TGTGCCACCAGAGTTACCGGGGCAAAAGGGGAGCTGTTTTTT	CATRVTGAKGELFF	TRBJ2-2	NA	many	TRBV15
TGCGCCAGCAGCTGGGGGACAGGGAGCTCCTACGAGCAGTACTTC	CASSWGTGSSYEQYF	TRBJ2-7	TRBD1	NA	TRBV5-1
TGTGCCAGTAGTCAAAGACTAGCGGGAGAGCGGGATACGCAGTATTTT	CASSQRLAGERDTQYF	TRBJ2-3	TRBD2	few	TRBV19
TGTGCCTCCCGGGAGGGGGCGCGTGAGACCCAGTACTTC	CASREGARETQYF	TRBJ2-5	NA	few	TRBV25-1
TGTGCCACCAGTTCAGGTTTCCCGAACACTGAAGCTTTCTTT	CATSSGFPNTEAFF	TRBJ1-1	NA	few	TRBV24-1
TGCAGTGCTAGAGATCTAGCTTTCAGCACAGATACGCAGTATTTT	CSARDLAFSTDTQYF	TRBJ2-3	NA	NA	TRBV20-1
TGTGCCAGCAGCCAAAGGGTGGGAAGCTCCTACGAGCAGTACTTC	CASSQRVGSSYEQYF	TRBJ2-7	NA	few	TRBV3-1
TGTGCCAGTACCATCGATGGACTAGCGGGAGGGGGATCCTACAATGAGCAGTTCTTC	CASTIDGLAGGGSYNEQFF	TRBJ2-1	TRBD2	NA	TRBV19
TGTGCCAGCAGCTTAAGGAGGCTAGCGGGAGGGGGTAATGAGCAGTTCTTC	CASSLRRLAGGGNEQFF	TRBJ2-1	TRBD2	NA	TRBV7-9
TGTATGCCAGCGGGACAGGCAGATACGCAGTATTTT	CMPAGQADTQYF	TRBJ2-3	NA	NA	TRBV20-1
TGTGCCAGCAGCCTAGACGGGGTTGAGCAGTTCTTC	CASSLDGVEQFF	TRBJ2-1	NA	NA	TRBV9
TGCAGTGCCTCACAAAGGGGGCCAGCCTACGAGCAGTACTTC	CSASQRGPAYEQYF	TRBJ2-7	TRBD1	few	TRBV20-1
TGTGCCAGCAGCTTAGCGAGGTTGGATACGCAGTATTTT	CASSLARLDTQYF	TRBJ2-3	NA	few	TRBV7-2
TGTGCCAGCAGCGCCGCTAGCGGTACCTACAATGAGCAGTTCTTC	CASSAASGTYNEQFF	TRBJ2-1	TRBD2	many	TRBV9
TGTGCTAGTGGTTTGGGTCAGCCCCAGCATTTT	CASGLGQPQHF	TRBJ1-5	NA	NA	TRBV12-5
TGCAGTGCGATCGTTAGCGGGAGTGAGTACAATGAGCAGTTCTTC	CSAIVSGSEYNEQFF	TRBJ2-1	TRBD2	many	TRBV20-1